Reported below is one T cell receptor beta chain. Its antigen remains unknown. These data are taken from a study of siplizumab effects on memory and regulatory T cells. Per sample, the assay covered around 10^5 TCR templates. Sequencing used immunoSEQ multiplex PCR; TCRdb keeps in-frame clones, though not all of them. The table includes some 120,000 clones, around 93% detected once. General study points: Unstimulated subset assignment was obtained for only a minor fraction of alloreactive clones. Apparently key alloresponse contributors, naive T cells also seemed more diverse than memory cells.

The junction had 20 bases not matched to a gene; V was cut back by 0 bases and J by 1 base. The CDR3 runs 21 residues. Germline CDR1 SGHRS, CDR2 YFSETQ. The V and J genes are TRBV5-1 and TRBJ2-7, with 9 bases lining up with TRBD1. Sequenced: non-Treg CD4+ T cells sorted from blood. The clonotype originates from a human donor in good health. The DNA of the CDR3 is TGCGCCAGCAGCTTGGCGGTCCAGCCCATCAGACAGGGGGGCTATTCCTACGAGCAGTACTTC. Translating it yields CASSLAVQPIRQGGYSYEQYF.